Described below is a single T cell receptor beta chain sequence and its context. V lost 4 bases and J 3 bases, leaving 10 bases between the germline ends. CDR1 is MNHEY and CDR2 is SMNVEV in the germline V gene (reference sequence). The CDR3 loop spans 13 amino acids. This sample stems from a study of cytomegalovirus exposure and HLA in healthy donors. Vbeta (60) and Jbeta (13) primers were used in the PCR. This table comes from immunoSEQ multiplex PCR, and its TCRdb copy is limited to in-frame clones, with some not included. The sample contains 160,000 or so clones, about four fifths of which appear only once.

Sequences were obtained from PBMCs. The V and J genes are TRBV27 and TRBJ2-7; D is perhaps TRBD1 (6 bases). This receptor was identified in a man aged 45-65 years in good health and CMV-seropositive. The CDR3 sequence is CASSSGQFYEQYF. Here the CDR3 DNA reads TGTGCCAGCAGTTCTGGACAGTTCTACGAGCAGTACTTC.